The clone carrying this T cell receptor beta chain was seen repeatedly, ten times or more. The antigen remains unidentified. The sample is drawn from a study of breast tumors, draining lymph nodes, adjacent tissues. The CDR3 loop spans 14 amino acids. The germline V and J ends were trimmed by 0 bases and 9 bases, with 13 bases remaining between them. The germline gives CDR1 LGHNA, CDR2 YSLEER. The lymph nodes were axillary draining lymph nodes from breast cancer patients. Each CDR3 protein gets one entry after TCRdb re-called the multiplex PCR reads with MiXCR. The sample includes about 170,000 distinct CDR3 sequences, around a third seen only once; the top ten take 3.8%. The study, taken as a whole, reports: Data only fit, rather than demonstrated, lymph node origin of most tumor T cells. Tumor and nontumor repertoires were significantly more similar in luminal-like than in basal-like breast cancer.

Input material: axillary lymph node tissue. The TCR sequence derives from a female donor with breast cancer. Some clones in this sample may be carry-over from other donors' samples. The V and J genes are TRBV4-3 and TRBJ2-3, with a tentative D call TRBD2 (5 bases). The CDR3 loop reads CASSQDQELVTQYF. The CDR3 DNA is TGCGCCAGCAGCCAAGATCAGGAACTAGTCACGCAGTATTTT.